Described below is a single TCR beta chain sequence and its context. Its antigen is still unknown. This record comes from a study of shared clonotypes between healthy human individuals. The wider study: Every donor yielded three CD4 naive, three CD4 memory, two CD8 naive and one CD8 memory plate.

Naive CD8 cells comprised CD45RO-negative, CCR7-positively selected cells, excluding terminally differentiated effector memory CD45RA+ cells. Study conclusions and caveats: Around 5% was the fraction of naive CD4 clonotypes found shared across a few donors.

Methods used by the authors: Junction-only sequences produced by ImmunoSEQ had no quality scores, so filtering differed. The data were produced by immunoSEQ multiplex PCR, yet TCRdb's version contains in-frame clones alone and is incomplete. The DNA was the basis for D and trimming; V, J and clone size are from that table. The sample has 700,000 to 950,000 clones, about 96% seen once. This clonotype was sampled from a man in his thirties or forties in good health. Sequencing was performed on naive CD8+ T cells sorted from blood.

CDR3 DNA sequence: TGCGCCAGCTCTGAGGCGGGAGTGTTATCCTACGAGCAGTACTTC. Amino acid sequence: CASSEAGVLSYEQYF. This chain uses TRBV10-2 with TRBJ2-7, with TRBD2 matching over 7 bases. Germline V CDR1 and CDR2: WSHSY, SAAADI. The CDR3 extends over 15 amino acids. Germline trimming cut 8 bases from V and 1 base from J; bases unmatched to any gene: 11.